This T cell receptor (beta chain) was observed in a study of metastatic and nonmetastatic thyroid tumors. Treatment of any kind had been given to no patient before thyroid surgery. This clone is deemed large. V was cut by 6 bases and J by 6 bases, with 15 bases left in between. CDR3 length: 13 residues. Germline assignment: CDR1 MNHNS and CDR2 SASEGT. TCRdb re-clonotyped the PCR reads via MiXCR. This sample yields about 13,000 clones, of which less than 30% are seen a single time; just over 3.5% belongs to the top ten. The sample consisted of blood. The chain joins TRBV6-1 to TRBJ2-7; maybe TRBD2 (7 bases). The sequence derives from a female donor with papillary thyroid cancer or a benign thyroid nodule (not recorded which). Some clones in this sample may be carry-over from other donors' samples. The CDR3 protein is CASRNPGGAEQYF. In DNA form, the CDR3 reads TGTGCCAGCAGAAACCCTGGGGGGGCCGAGCAGTACTTC.